This T cell receptor beta chain was captured by sequencing in a study of identical twins. The V and J ends lost 8 bases and 4 bases, in that order; junction bases with no gene match: 8. The length of the CDR3 is 15 residues. Per the germline V gene, CDR1 is MNHEY and CDR2 is SMNVEV (reference sequence). This clonotype was observed a few times. Each CDR3 protein is one row after TCRdb ran MiXCR on the 5' RACE reads. This sample has hundreds of thousands of distinct CDR3 sequences, with 7.1% found just once. These data were likewise used in another study, on yellow fever vaccine responses in identical twins.

The sample consisted of PBMCs. The origin of this receptor is a woman younger than 35 in good health. The V gene is TRBV27, the J gene TRBJ2-3, with 11 bases matching TRBD1. CDR3 sequence: CASRLGQGGADTQYF. The CDR3 DNA sequence: TGTGCCAGCCGCCTGGGACAGGGGGGGGCAGATACGCAGTATTTT.